The clone carrying this T cell receptor (beta chain) was seen a handful of times. Its antigen is as yet unknown. The sample comes from a study of response to subunit inactivated influenza vaccine. Study-wide results and caveats: The authors suggested that few new T cells are recruited per seasonal influenza vaccination.

V was shortened by 6 bases and J by 5 bases, with 10 bases between the two germline ends. Germline loops: CDR1 SQVTM, CDR2 ANQGSEA. This CDR3 region has 11 residues. TCRdb reprocessed the RT-PCR reads with MiXCR, giving one entry per CDR3 protein. This table has approximately 730,000 distinct CDR3 sequences, about 15% appearing once. The chain uses TRBV29-1 and TRBJ2-5; D gene ambiguous. The TCR was taken from a man aged 50-59 years who received an inactivated influenza vaccine. This specimen consisted of PBMCs from blood, obtained around 14 days before vaccination. Here the CDR3 reads CSVRYGETQYF. The CDR3 DNA sequence: TGCAGCGTGAGGTACGGGGAGACCCAGTACTTC.